This entry lists 30 T cell receptor beta chains sequenced from one sample in a study of T cell responses to AZD1222 COVID-19 vaccine. Repertoires were generated with immunoSEQ multiplex PCR, while TCRdb's copy carries only in-frame clones and drops some. The sample has some 120,000 clones, roughly 84% seen once; the top ten hold about 1.2%. The source material was peripheral blood, sampled on day 0 of AZD1222 vaccination. The receptors originated from an adult in good health.

The rearrangement links TRBV7-2 to TRBJ2-1; 10 nucleotides align to TRBD2. The CDR3 has 15 residues. Germline assignment: CDR1 SGHTA and CDR2 FQGNSA. V was pared by 0 bases and J by 9 bases, with 5 bases of the junction left unmatched. CDR3 sequence: CASSLASLAGVEQFF. For the CDR3, the DNA is TGTGCCAGCAGCTTAGCGAGCCTAGCGGGGGTTGAGCAGTTCTTC.

V gene TRBV6-2 or TRBV6-3 combines with J gene TRBJ1-2; no clear D gene. This CDR3 spans 16 amino acids. V was shortened by 5 bases and J by 5 bases, with 21 bases between the two germline ends. The germline V gene encodes CDR1 MNHEY and CDR2 SVGEGT. In nucleotides, the CDR3 is TGTGCCAGCAGTCCACTACCCCCCCAGGTGGAGTATGGCTACACCTTC. Translation gives CASSPLPPQVEYGYTF.

V usage is TRBV7-9 and J usage is TRBJ2-7, with D perhaps given as TRBD1 or TRBD2 (6 bases each). Germline V gene sequence: CDR1 SEHNR, CDR2 FQNEAQ (reference sequence). V was trimmed by 4 bases and J by 6 bases, leaving 10 bases between them. The CDR3 is made up of 12 amino acids. In DNA form, the CDR3 reads TGTGCCAGCAGCTCCGGGGGCGGCGAGCAGTACTTC. Translating it yields CASSSGGGEQYF.

J is TRBJ2-7 and V is TRBV27; the match to TRBD2 covers 8 bases. Germline trimming cut 6 bases from V and 2 bases from J; bases unmatched to any gene: 12. The length of the CDR3 is 16 residues. The V gene's germline CDR1 is MNHEY and CDR2 SMNVEV (reference sequence). The DNA for the CDR3 is TGTGCCAGCAGCCCAAAGGGCGAGCGGGGGCCCTACGAGCAGTACTTC. Its protein product is CASSPKGERGPYEQYF.

V usage is TRBV27 and J usage is TRBJ2-5; a weak D match, TRBD2 (6 bases). The CDR3 length is 12 residues. CDR1 is MNHEY, CDR2 SMNVEV, per germline (reference sequence). Trimming took off 1 base at V and 7 bases at J, with 7 bases between the two ends. As DNA, the CDR3 is TGTGCCAGCAGTTTATGGGGAGGGACCCAGTACTTC. Its translation: CASSLWGGTQYF.

The V gene is TRBV3-1 (or the pseudogene TRBV3-2), the J gene TRBJ1-2; D gene unclear. Germline CDR1 is LGHDT and CDR2 is YNNKEL (reference sequence). V dropped 6 bases and J dropped 2 bases, with 7 bases sitting between them. The CDR3 loop spans 12 amino acids. The CDR3 loop reads CASRNSNYGYTF. CDR3 nucleotides: TGTGCCAGCAGAAACAGCAACTATGGCTACACCTTC.

CDR3 sequence: CASSLGLQITDTQYF. CDR3 coding DNA: TGCGCCAGCAGCTTGGGCTTACAAATCACAGATACGCAGTATTTT. The chain joins TRBV5-1 to TRBJ2-3; no definite D call. CDR3 length: 15 residues. Per the germline V gene, CDR1 is SGHRS and CDR2 is YFSETQ. Trimming pared 0 bases from V and 2 bases from J, leaving 10 bases between.

The rearrangement links TRBV13 to TRBJ1-2; 11 bases align to TRBD1. V shed 11 bases and J 0 bases; nucleotides not matched to a gene: 2. The germline V gene has CDR1 PRHDT and CDR2 FYEKMQ (reference sequence). This CDR3 has 13 amino acids. The DNA of the CDR3 is TGTGCCTGGGGACAGGGGGCTAACTATGGCTACACCTTC. Amino acid sequence: CAWGQGANYGYTF.

V and J are TRBV4-2 and TRBJ2-5; TRBD2 aligns across 10 bases. Germline V gene lookup returns CDR1 LGHNA and CDR2 YNFKEQ. The CDR3 totals 19 residues. V lost 0 bases and J lost 0; bases outside the gene matches: 10. CDR3 residues: CASSQDSWGTSEYQETQYF. In DNA form, the CDR3 reads TGTGCCAGCAGCCAAGATTCTTGGGGGACTAGCGAGTACCAAGAGACCCAGTACTTC.

The chain carries TRBV6-5 and TRBJ2-7; 8 positions match TRBD1. Germline V CDR1 and CDR2: MNHEY, SVGAGI. The CDR3 covers 13 residues. Trimming took 7 bases from V and 6 from J; bases not matched to a gene: 8. CDR3 nucleotide sequence: TGTGCCAGCAAGGACAGGGTTTTCGGCGAGCAGTACTTC. Amino acid sequence: CASKDRVFGEQYF.

The chain joins TRBV18 to TRBJ2-3; possibly TRBD2 for D (6 bases). The CDR3 spans 14 residues. Looked up from germline, CDR1 is KGHSH and CDR2 is LQKENI. Trimming stripped 2 bases from V and 6 bases from J, with 12 bases between. The CDR3 DNA reads as TGTGCCAGCTCACCAGGCCGGGGAGGCGATACGCAGTATTTT. Its protein product is CASSPGRGGDTQYF.

The V gene is TRBV29-1, the J gene TRBJ2-5, with D tentatively TRBD1 or TRBD2 (6 bases each). V was cut by 1 base and J by 4 bases, with 13 bases left in between. CDR1 is SQVTM, CDR2 ANQGSEA, per germline. The CDR3 is made up of 14 amino acids. This chain's CDR3 is CSVEGAGGGETQYF. The CDR3 coding sequence is TGCAGCGTTGAAGGAGCAGGAGGGGGAGAGACCCAGTACTTC.

The genes are TRBV19 and TRBJ2-2; D is unclear. The CDR3 sequence is 15 residues long. Germline V gene data show CDR1 as LNHDA and CDR2 as SQIVND (reference sequence). V was cut by 0 bases and J by 4 bases, with 9 bases left in between. Here the CDR3 reads CASSIDGIPTGELFF. In DNA form, the CDR3 reads TGTGCCAGTAGTATAGATGGGATACCCACCGGGGAGCTGTTTTTT.

The chain joins TRBV19 to TRBJ1-1; D is ambiguous. With 5 bases removed from V and 1 base from J, the gap between germline ends came to 5 bases. There are 12 residues in the CDR3. Germline V gene data show CDR1 as LNHDA and CDR2 as SQIVND (reference sequence). The CDR3 DNA follows: TGTGCCAGTAGTCTTGGGAACACTGAAGCTTTCTTT. Translated, it gives CASSLGNTEAFF. The full variable domain, rest sourced from reference TRBV19 and TRBJ1-1, is DGGITQSPKYLFRKEGQNVTLSCEQNLNHDAMYWYRQDPGQGLRLIYYSQIVNDFQKGDIAEGYSVSREKKESFPLTVTSAQKNPTAFYLCASSLGNTEAFFGQGTRLTVV.

This sequence joins TRBV5-1 and TRBJ1-1, with TRBD1 matching over 7 bases. Germline V CDR1 and CDR2: SGHRS, YFSETQ. The CDR3 has 15 residues. V was clipped by 0 bases and J by 1 base; unmatched bases: 3. The DNA for the CDR3 is TGCGCCAGCAGCTTGGGGACAGGAGGGAACACTGAAGCTTTCTTT. Translated: CASSLGTGGNTEAFF.

The chain couples TRBV18 to TRBJ1-2; unclear D gene. CDR1 is KGHSH, CDR2 LQKENI, per germline. The CDR3 is made up of 15 amino acids. Trimming stripped 2 bases from V and 5 bases from J, with 15 bases between. This CDR3 is CASSPDYMREYGYTF. The CDR3 DNA reads as TGTGCCAGCTCACCAGATTACATGAGGGAGTATGGCTACACCTTC.

This chain connects TRBV4-2 to TRBJ1-6; no reliable D call. Germline values: CDR1 LGHNA, CDR2 YNFKEQ. The CDR3 covers 14 residues. The germline V and J ends were trimmed by 2 bases and 11 bases, with 13 bases remaining between them. CDR3 in amino acids: CASSQTTRGPPLHF. CDR3 in DNA: TGTGCCAGCAGCCAAACGACTAGAGGGCCACCCCTCCACTTT.

The chain combines TRBV3-1 (or the pseudogene TRBV3-2) with TRBJ2-1; weak D call: TRBD2 (5 bases). Germline lookup yields CDR1 LGHDT and CDR2 YNNKEL (reference sequence). Trimming stripped 6 bases from V and 6 bases from J, with 18 bases between. The length of the CDR3 is 15 residues. CDR3 sequence reads: CASRRGSLEGNEQFF. For the CDR3, the DNA is TGTGCCAGCAGGCGAGGCTCCCTAGAGGGCAATGAGCAGTTCTTC.

This clone came up a few times. The chain is built from TRBV7-9 and TRBJ1-1; possibly TRBD1 for D (5 bases). The CDR3 totals 16 residues. Trimming left V 1 base short and J 5 bases short, with 17 bases between. CDR1 is SEHNR and CDR2 is FQNEAQ in the germline V gene (reference sequence). CDR3 region: CASSLGVGAGWTEAFF. Written as DNA, the CDR3 is TGTGCCAGCAGCTTAGGGGTTGGGGCTGGGTGGACTGAAGCTTTCTTT.

The chain uses TRBV4-1 and TRBJ2-1; a weak D match, TRBD1 (5 bases). CDR1 and CDR2 (germline): MGHRA, YSYEKL. Deletions cut 0 bases from V and 1 base from J, with 10 bases between. This CDR3 is 16 amino acids long. The CDR3 DNA reads TGCGCCAGCAGCCAAGAAGGTGGGGCATCCTACAATGAGCAGTTCTTC. It translates to CASSQEGGASYNEQFF.

V usage is TRBV6-5 and J usage is TRBJ1-1; D is unresolved. The length of the CDR3 is 13 residues. V dropped 2 bases and J dropped 5 bases, with 9 bases sitting between them. In germline, CDR1 is MNHEY, CDR2 SVGAGI. CDR3 region: CASSYGGKTEAFF. The CDR3, as DNA: TGTGCCAGCAGTTACGGAGGGAAGACTGAAGCTTTCTTT.

The chain is built from TRBV5-1 and TRBJ2-3; D remains unclear. CDR1 and CDR2 from the germline V gene are SGHRS and YFSETQ. CDR3 length: 13 residues. V was shortened by 0 bases and J by 0 bases, with 2 bases between the two germline ends. CDR3 region: CASSLGSTDTQYF. The CDR3 DNA reads TGCGCCAGCAGCTTGGGGAGCACAGATACGCAGTATTTT.

The rearrangement joins TRBV5-1 to TRBJ2-2; 8 bases match TRBD1. Germline lookup yields CDR1 SGHRS and CDR2 YFSETQ. The CDR3 has 16 amino acids. V was clipped by 2 bases and J by 3 bases; unmatched bases: 6. As DNA, the CDR3 is TGCGCCAGCAGCTTACGCGGACAGGGTGACACCGGGGAGCTGTTTTTT. It translates to CASSLRGQGDTGELFF.

The chain recombines TRBV28 with TRBJ1-2; tentatively, D is TRBD1 (5 bases). Germline assignment: CDR1 MDHEN and CDR2 SYDVKM. Trimming cost V 6 bases and J 8 bases, with 10 bases left between them. This CDR3 is 11 amino acids long. For the CDR3, the DNA is TGTGCCAGCAGCCTCCGACAGGGCTACACCTTC. This translates into CASSLRQGYTF.

The gene calls are TRBV4-2 and TRBJ1-1; 7 positions agree with TRBD1. From germline, CDR1 is LGHNA and CDR2 YNFKEQ. V lost 4 bases, J lost 1 base, and 6 bases stayed unmatched. The CDR3 extends over 15 amino acids. CDR3 in amino acids: CASSPRDSQNTEAFF. CDR3 coding DNA: TGTGCCAGCAGCCCGAGGGACAGTCAGAACACTGAAGCTTTCTTT.

The V and J genes are TRBV6-6 and TRBJ1-1; D possibly corresponds to TRBD1 (5 bases). Germline V gene sequence: CDR1 MNHNY, CDR2 SVGAGI (reference sequence). V was trimmed by 6 bases and J by 4 bases, leaving 12 bases between them. The CDR3 spans 13 residues. CDR3 region: CASRMGEGTEAFF. The CDR3 DNA reads TGTGCCAGCAGGATGGGGGAGGGCACTGAAGCTTTCTTT.

As for this clone: Other DNA sequences from this sample encode an identical CDR3 as well. V is TRBV6-2 or TRBV6-3 and J is TRBJ2-7; no clear D. The germline gives CDR1 MNHEY, CDR2 SVGEGT. This CDR3 region has 11 residues. Trimming took 2 bases from V and 2 from J, leaving 1 base between them. CDR3 loop: CASSYTYEQYF. CDR3 in DNA: TGTGCCAGCAGTTACACCTACGAGCAGTACTTC.

This clone was picked up one time. The CDR3 region is CASSETGTVSKSTEAFF. For the CDR3, the DNA is TGTGCCAGCAGTGAAACTGGGACAGTTTCCAAGAGTACTGAAGCTTTCTTT. The chain joins TRBV25-1 to TRBJ1-1; 7 nucleotides align to TRBD1. The germline gives CDR1 MGHDK, CDR2 SYGVNS. This CDR3 has 17 amino acids. J lost 5 bases, V lost 2 bases, and 14 bases had no gene match.

The count of this clone is one. V and J are TRBV30 and TRBJ2-7; maybe TRBD1 (6 bases). Germline values: CDR1 GTSNPN, CDR2 SVGIG (reference sequence). Trimming cost V 2 bases and J 7 bases, with 15 bases left between them. The CDR3 is 13 residues long. In DNA, the CDR3 is TGTGCCTGGAGTAGGGACACAGGTTGGGAGCAGTACTTC. Amino acids: CAWSRDTGWEQYF.

V gene TRBV3-1 (or the pseudogene TRBV3-2) combines with J gene TRBJ2-7; TRBD1 matches 10 bases. With 0 bases clipped from V and 2 bases from J, the junction kept 4 bases outside the gene matches. The CDR3 runs 16 residues. Per germline, CDR1 LGHDT and CDR2 YNNKEL (reference sequence). The CDR3 sequence: CASSQEGQGPPYEQYF. The CDR3 bases are TGTGCCAGCAGCCAAGAGGGACAGGGGCCCCCCTACGAGCAGTACTTC.